These T cell receptor beta chains were read from a single sample in a study of T cell clones after liver transplantation. Measured with immunoSEQ multiplex PCR; TCRdb has only the in-frame clones, and not every one. There are about 51,000 clones in the sample; less than 90% occur only once, and 14% lies in the top ten. The starting material was CD8+ T cells from blood, obtained 12 months after liver transplant. Receptor source: a human patient who received a liver transplant. Some T cells may be the graft donor's. The CDR3 runs from the conserved cysteine through the conserved F or W. The D gene is left open where the match is weak. Rows may omit the clone size; those that give it use once, few, many or a size class.

J gene: TRBJ2-7
D gene: -
clone size: -
V gene: TRBV5-6
CDR3 DNA: TGTGCCAGCAGCTTGGCGGCAAAAACCTACGAGCAGTACTTC
CDR3 protein: CASSLAAKTYEQYF

J gene: TRBJ2-6
D gene: -
clone size: -
V gene: TRBV19
CDR3 DNA: TGTGCCAGTAGTATAGACAGCTCTGGGGCCAACGTCCTGACTTTC
CDR3 protein: CASSIDSSGANVLTF

J gene: TRBJ2-2
D gene: -
clone size: once
V gene: TRBV9
CDR3 DNA: TGTGCCAGCAGCGTAGTAGGGGACGCCGGGGAGCTGTTTTTT
CDR3 protein: CASSVVGDAGELFF

J gene: TRBJ2-5
D gene: -
clone size: -
V gene: TRBV4-1
CDR3 DNA: TGCGCCAGCAGCCCTCTAGCAGGAGGGCCGGGAGAGACCCAGTACTTC
CDR3 protein: CASSPLAGGPGETQYF

J gene: TRBJ2-7
D gene: TRBD2
clone size: -
V gene: TRBV27
CDR3 DNA: TGTGCCAGCAGTTTACGCGGGAGAGGACCCTACGAGCAGTACTTC
CDR3 protein: CASSLRGRGPYEQYF

J gene: TRBJ2-7
D gene: TRBD2
clone size: -
V gene: TRBV6-5
CDR3 DNA: TGTGCCAGCACCCCACTAGCGGGTAACGAGCAGTACTTC
CDR3 protein: CASTPLAGNEQYF

J gene: TRBJ2-2
D gene: -
clone size: -
V gene: TRBV7-8
CDR3 DNA: TGTGCCAGCAGCTTAGTGGTAGCCGGGGAGCTGTTTTTT
CDR3 protein: CASSLVVAGELFF

J gene: TRBJ2-1
D gene: -
clone size: few
V gene: TRBV5-4
CDR3 DNA: TGTGCCAGCAGCACTACAGGGTTAGAGCAGTTCTTC
CDR3 protein: CASSTTGLEQFF

J gene: TRBJ1-5
D gene: -
clone size: -
V gene: TRBV28
CDR3 DNA: TGTGCCAGCATCGGCGGGAATCAGCCCCAGCATTTT
CDR3 protein: CASIGGNQPQHF

J gene: TRBJ2-5
D gene: TRBD1
clone size: -
V gene: TRBV7-8
CDR3 DNA: TGTGCCAGCAGCTCCCGGACAGGGGGCTTGGAGACCCAGTACTTC
CDR3 protein: CASSSRTGGLETQYF

J gene: TRBJ2-7
D gene: TRBD1
clone size: -
V gene: TRBV23-1
CDR3 DNA: TGCGCCAGCAGACGACAGGGAACGAGCGAGCAGTACTTC
CDR3 protein: CASRRQGTSEQYF

J gene: TRBJ2-7
D gene: -
clone size: few
V gene: TRBV7-9
CDR3 DNA: TGTGCCAGCAGCTTAGCGGCAGGAAAGCGCTACGAGCAGTACTTC
CDR3 protein: CASSLAAGKRYEQYF

J gene: TRBJ1-1
D gene: -
clone size: -
V gene: TRBV19
CDR3 DNA: TGTGCCAGTAGTATTGCAGAGAACACTGAAGCTTTCTTT
CDR3 protein: CASSIAENTEAFF

J gene: TRBJ2-7
D gene: -
clone size: -
V gene: TRBV11-2
CDR3 DNA: TGTGCCAGCAGCCCCTACGAGTATGCCTACGAGCAGTACTTC
CDR3 protein: CASSPYEYAYEQYF

J gene: TRBJ2-7
D gene: TRBD1
clone size: -
V gene: TRBV6-5
CDR3 DNA: TGTGCCAGCAGAAGGACAGGGGAGGACTACGAGCAGTACTTC
CDR3 protein: CASRRTGEDYEQYF

J gene: TRBJ1-1
D gene: TRBD1
clone size: -
V gene: TRBV4-3
CDR3 DNA: TGCGCCAGCAGCCAAGAGCTCACAGGGGGACCCATGAACACTGAAGCTTTCTTT
CDR3 protein: CASSQELTGGPMNTEAFF

J gene: TRBJ2-5
D gene: -
clone size: -
V gene: TRBV7-9
CDR3 DNA: TGTGCCAGCAGCCTCGGGACGGAGACCCAGTACTTC
CDR3 protein: CASSLGTETQYF

J gene: TRBJ2-6
D gene: TRBD2
clone size: -
V gene: TRBV28
CDR3 DNA: TGTGCCAGCAGTTTGTTTGGGGGGGCTGGGGCCAACGTCCTGACTTTC
CDR3 protein: CASSLFGGAGANVLTF

J gene: TRBJ1-1
D gene: -
clone size: -
V gene: TRBV5-1
CDR3 DNA: TGCGCCAGCAGCCCTACGGGACTTTTGAACACTGAAGCTTTCTTT
CDR3 protein: CASSPTGLLNTEAFF

J gene: TRBJ2-5
D gene: -
clone size: -
V gene: TRBV6-1
CDR3 DNA: TGTGCCAGCAGGGGGGGGACAGTCCCGGGGCAGACCCAGTACTTC
CDR3 protein: CASRGGTVPGQTQYF

J gene: TRBJ2-7
D gene: TRBD2
clone size: -
V gene: TRBV7-2
CDR3 DNA: TGTGCCAGCAGCTTGACTAGCGGGAGTTTGAACGAGCAGTACTTC
CDR3 protein: CASSLTSGSLNEQYF

J gene: TRBJ2-7
D gene: TRBD2
clone size: -
V gene: TRBV19
CDR3 DNA: TGTGCCAGTAGTATGGGGGGGGAACCAGAGTACTTC
CDR3 protein: CASSMGGEPEYF

J gene: TRBJ2-7
D gene: TRBD1
clone size: once
V gene: TRBV27
CDR3 DNA: TGTGCCAGCAGTTCTCCGGGACAGGGGGTCTACGAGCAGTACTTC
CDR3 protein: CASSSPGQGVYEQYF

J gene: TRBJ2-7
D gene: -
clone size: -
V gene: TRBV5-1
CDR3 DNA: TGCGCCAGCAGCTTCGGGCCGACCTACGAGCAGTACTTC
CDR3 protein: CASSFGPTYEQYF

J gene: TRBJ2-7
D gene: -
clone size: -
V gene: TRBV4-1
CDR3 DNA: TGCGCCAGCAACCCTGCCCCGGGACGCCACTCCTACGAGCAGTACTTC
CDR3 protein: CASNPAPGRHSYEQYF

J gene: TRBJ2-1
D gene: -
clone size: -
V gene: TRBV7-3
CDR3 DNA: TGTGCCAGCAGCCCCGAGCCTTACAATGAGCAGTTCTTC
CDR3 protein: CASSPEPYNEQFF

J gene: TRBJ1-2
D gene: -
clone size: few
V gene: TRBV2
CDR3 DNA: TGTGCCAGCAGTGAATCCCGCGGCGACGAGGGTGATTATAACTATGGCTACACCTTC
CDR3 protein: CASSESRGDEGDYNYGYTF

J gene: TRBJ2-7
D gene: TRBD1
clone size: -
V gene: TRBV6-6
CDR3 DNA: TGTGCCAGCAGTTACCCCTCGGACAGGGTAGACGAGCAGTACTTC
CDR3 protein: CASSYPSDRVDEQYF

J gene: TRBJ2-1
D gene: -
clone size: -
V gene: TRBV5-4
CDR3 DNA: TGTGCCAGCAGCTCCAAGACGGACTACAATGAGCAGTTCTTC
CDR3 protein: CASSSKTDYNEQFF

J gene: TRBJ2-7
D gene: TRBD2
clone size: -
V gene: TRBV29-1
CDR3 DNA: TGCAGCGTCATAGCGGGAGGCGATATGGGCGAGCAGTACTTC
CDR3 protein: CSVIAGGDMGEQYF

J gene: TRBJ1-5
D gene: -
clone size: -
V gene: TRBV19
CDR3 DNA: TGTGCCAGTAGTATTTACAGGGGCAATCAGCCCCAGCATTTT
CDR3 protein: CASSIYRGNQPQHF

J gene: TRBJ2-1
D gene: -
clone size: -
V gene: TRBV7-9
CDR3 DNA: TGTGCCAATGGCGGAACCTACAATGAGCAGTTCTTC
CDR3 protein: CANGGTYNEQFF

J gene: TRBJ1-2
D gene: TRBD1
clone size: -
V gene: TRBV2
CDR3 DNA: TGTGCCAGCAGTGAGGGACAGGGCATCTATGGCTACACCTTC
CDR3 protein: CASSEGQGIYGYTF

J gene: TRBJ2-7
D gene: TRBD1
clone size: -
V gene: TRBV7-9
CDR3 DNA: TGTGCCAGCAGCGCCCGGGACAGGCACTACGAGCAGTACTTC
CDR3 protein: CASSARDRHYEQYF

J gene: TRBJ2-7
D gene: -
clone size: -
V gene: TRBV4-3
CDR3 DNA: TGCGCCAGCAGCCAAGAAGGGATTCTAGGACTTAGGGGTAACGAGCAGTACTTC
CDR3 protein: CASSQEGILGLRGNEQYF

J gene: TRBJ1-1
D gene: -
clone size: -
V gene: TRBV30
CDR3 DNA: TGTGCCTGGAGTGTTCTGGGTGGGACTGAAGCTTTCTTT
CDR3 protein: CAWSVLGGTEAFF

J gene: TRBJ1-5
D gene: TRBD1
clone size: once
V gene: TRBV29-1
CDR3 DNA: TGCAGCGCGACTATGGACAGGGCCTTAGGGCCCCAGCATTTT
CDR3 protein: CSATMDRALGPQHF

J gene: TRBJ2-7
D gene: -
clone size: -
V gene: TRBV4-3
CDR3 DNA: TGCGCCAGCAGCCAAAAGGTTAGAGTCTACGAGCAGTACTTC
CDR3 protein: CASSQKVRVYEQYF

J gene: TRBJ2-5
D gene: TRBD1
clone size: -
V gene: TRBV2
CDR3 DNA: TGTGCCAGCAGTAAGACAGGGGCAGGCCCTAAAGAGACCCAGTACTTC
CDR3 protein: CASSKTGAGPKETQYF

J gene: TRBJ2-3
D gene: -
clone size: -
V gene: TRBV28
CDR3 DNA: TGTGCCAGCAGTTTGGGATCGGGCACAGATACGCAGTATTTT
CDR3 protein: CASSLGSGTDTQYF

J gene: TRBJ2-7
D gene: -
clone size: -
V gene: TRBV4-1
CDR3 DNA: TGCGCCAGCAGCCAGCGGGCCGCCTACGAGCAGTACTTC
CDR3 protein: CASSQRAAYEQYF

J gene: TRBJ2-1
D gene: TRBD2
clone size: -
V gene: TRBV14
CDR3 DNA: TGTGCCAGCAGTTTAACCGGGACTAGCGGTTACAATGAGCAGTTCTTC
CDR3 protein: CASSLTGTSGYNEQFF

J gene: TRBJ2-2
D gene: -
clone size: -
V gene: TRBV6-4
CDR3 DNA: TGTGCCAGCAGTGACGTTCCGAACACCGGGGAGCTGTTTTTT
CDR3 protein: CASSDVPNTGELFF

J gene: TRBJ1-3
D gene: -
clone size: -
V gene: TRBV28
CDR3 DNA: TGTGCCAGCAGTTTGAGGCAGCTCTCTGGAAACACCATATATTTT
CDR3 protein: CASSLRQLSGNTIYF

J gene: TRBJ1-5
D gene: -
clone size: -
V gene: TRBV4-1
CDR3 DNA: TGCGCCAGCAGCCAAGATATTCGTCAGCCCCAGCATTTT
CDR3 protein: CASSQDIRQPQHF

J gene: TRBJ2-7
D gene: -
clone size: few
V gene: TRBV2
CDR3 DNA: TGTGCCAGCAGTGAGGGTAGGGGGGAGGACTACGAGCAGTACTTC
CDR3 protein: CASSEGRGEDYEQYF

J gene: TRBJ2-7
D gene: -
clone size: -
V gene: TRBV19
CDR3 DNA: TGTGCCAGTAGTATGCGACCAGGCTCCTACGAGCAGTACTTC
CDR3 protein: CASSMRPGSYEQYF

J gene: TRBJ2-7
D gene: -
clone size: -
V gene: TRBV28
CDR3 DNA: TGTGCCAGCCTCGAAAGGAGCTCCTACGAGCAGTACTTC
CDR3 protein: CASLERSSYEQYF

J gene: TRBJ2-7
D gene: TRBD1
clone size: -
V gene: TRBV4-1
CDR3 DNA: TGCGCCAGCAGCCAAGTTGGGACAGGGGGCTCCTACGAGCAGTACTTC
CDR3 protein: CASSQVGTGGSYEQYF

J gene: TRBJ1-1
D gene: -
clone size: -
V gene: TRBV7-9
CDR3 DNA: TGTGCCAGCAGCCGGATGAACACTGAAGCTTTCTTT
CDR3 protein: CASSRMNTEAFF

J gene: TRBJ2-7
D gene: TRBD2
clone size: -
V gene: TRBV9
CDR3 DNA: TGTGCCAGCAGCGCCCGCGAGGCTAGCGGGGGGTCCTACGAGCAGTACTTC
CDR3 protein: CASSAREASGGSYEQYF

J gene: TRBJ2-1
D gene: TRBD2
clone size: -
V gene: TRBV9
CDR3 DNA: TGTGCCAGCAGCGTCGGGACTAGCGGGAGGGCCACTCAGTTCTTC
CDR3 protein: CASSVGTSGRATQFF

J gene: TRBJ2-3
D gene: TRBD2
clone size: -
V gene: TRBV2
CDR3 DNA: TGTGCCAGCAGTGAGGAGGGAGGGCCCGGAGATACGCAGTATTTT
CDR3 protein: CASSEEGGPGDTQYF

J gene: TRBJ2-2
D gene: -
clone size: -
V gene: TRBV6-1
CDR3 DNA: TGTGCCAGCAGTGAATTCTGGACAGCGAACACCGGGGAGCTGTTTTTT
CDR3 protein: CASSEFWTANTGELFF

J gene: TRBJ1-5
D gene: -
clone size: -
V gene: TRBV7-9
CDR3 DNA: TGTGCCAGCAGTTACGGTCCTAGCAATCAGCCCCAGCATTTT
CDR3 protein: CASSYGPSNQPQHF